A single sample is the source of the 9 T cell receptor beta chains below, sequenced in a study of STAT5B mutations in CD4+ large granular lymphocyte leukemia. Repertoires were generated with immunoSEQ multiplex PCR, while TCRdb's copy carries only in-frame clones and drops some. The sample records fewer than 45,000 clones, 65% to 85% being singletons. The sequencing input was CD4+ T cells from blood buffy coats. The receptors stem from a human donor in good health.

The chain is built from TRBV7-9 and TRBJ2-7; no reliable D call. The V end lost 4 bases, the J end lost 2 bases, and 9 bases lay between the germline ends. Germline-derived CDR1 and CDR2 are SEHNR and FQNEAQ (reference sequence). The CDR3 sequence is 13 residues long. The CDR3 region has the DNA TGTGCCAGCAGCTCTAATCTTCCCTACGAGCAGTACTTC. Translating it yields CASSSNLPYEQYF. Full variable domain (missing parts from reference TRBV7-9 and TRBJ2-7): DTGVSQNPRHKITKRGQNVTFRCDPISEHNRLYWYRQTLGQGPEFLTYFQNEAQLEKSRLLSDRFSAERPKGSFSTLEIQRTEQGDSAMYLCASSSNLPYEQYFGPGTRLTVT.

The chain employs TRBV5-1 and TRBJ2-7; the D gene could be TRBD1 or TRBD2 (5 bases each). Trimming pared 4 bases from V and 2 bases from J, leaving 13 bases between. CDR3 length: 14 residues. Germline CDR1 is SGHRS and CDR2 is YFSETQ. In DNA, the CDR3 is TGCGCCAGCAGCCCGGGACGTACTACCTACGAGCAGTACTTC. Protein product: CASSPGRTTYEQYF.

J is TRBJ2-7 and V is TRBV28; TRBD1 agrees at 9 bases. Germline CDR1 MDHEN, CDR2 SYDVKM. There are 20 residues in the CDR3. V was clipped by 3 bases and J by 0 bases; unmatched bases: 18. The CDR3 DNA reads TGTGCCAGCAGTTTCTCTCGGGACAGGGCTCCCCGGAGGGTCTCCTACGAGCAGTACTTC. This encodes CASSFSRDRAPRRVSYEQYF. The full variable domain, with the rest looked up from reference TRBV28 and TRBJ2-7, is DVKVTQSSRYLVKRTGEKVFLECVQDMDHENMFWYRQDPGLGLRLIYFSYDVKMKEKGDIPEGYSVSREKKERFSLILESASTNQTSMYLCASSFSRDRAPRRVSYEQYFGPGTRLTVT.

A note on this clone: The junction and the germline gene differ at one end; a read error may be behind it. The chain is built from TRBV29-1 and TRBJ1-2, with D perhaps TRBD1 (5 bases). This CDR3 is built from 14 residues. Germline CDR1 SQVTM, CDR2 ANQGSEA. CDR3: CSVEDGATNYGYTF. CDR3 sequence (DNA): TGCAGCGTTGAAGACGGGGCAACAAACTATGGCTATACCTTC.

The gene calls are TRBV7-9 and TRBJ1-2; TRBD1 matches at 12 bases. The J segment lost 6 bases and the V segment lost 1 base, leaving 9 bases of the junction unmatched. Germline V gives CDR1 SEHNR, CDR2 FQNEAQ (reference sequence). The CDR3 sequence is 17 residues long. The CDR3 DNA is TGTGCCAGCAGCTTAGAGGTGCCGGGACAGGGGGCGGATGGCTACACCTTC. This gives the protein CASSLEVPGQGADGYTF.

The chain links TRBV10-3 to TRBJ2-1, with a possible D match to TRBD2 (6 bases). This CDR3 contains 14 residues. Looked up from germline, CDR1 is ENHRY and CDR2 is SYGVKD. Trimming stripped 4 bases from V and 4 bases from J, with 11 bases between. Written as DNA, the CDR3 is TGTGCCATCAGTGTCCGGGGGAGTTACAATGAGCAGTTCTTC. Translated: CAISVRGSYNEQFF.

The chain has TRBV6-1 and TRBJ2-7, with D perhaps given as TRBD1 or TRBD2 (5 bases each). Germline V lookup: CDR1 MNHNS, CDR2 SASEGT. The CDR3 length is 15 residues. V was clipped by 1 base and J by 3 bases, with 13 bases between them. The CDR3 here is CASSEEGTRRYEQYF. The DNA of the CDR3 is TGTGCCAGCAGTGAAGAAGGGACCCGACGCTACGAGCAGTACTTC.

In this sample, this clone turned up once. The chain joins TRBV6-5 to TRBJ1-6, with no clear D. V lost 2 bases and J lost 6, with 14 bases in between. CDR1 and CDR2 (germline): MNHEY, SVGAGI. The CDR3 has 16 amino acids. The CDR3 region has the DNA TGTGCCAGCAGTTACGGGGTAGAATTAGGTAATTCACCCCTCCACTTT. Protein sequence: CASSYGVELGNSPLHF.

The chain employs TRBV30 and TRBJ2-3, with 9 bases that match TRBD2. Germline CDR1 reads GTSNPN; CDR2 reads SVGIG (reference sequence). The CDR3 loop spans 13 amino acids. Here the CDR3 reads CAHGGGVTDTQYF. For the CDR3, the DNA is TGTGCACATGGCGGGGGGGTCACAGATACGCAGTATTTT.